These 10 T cell receptor beta chains share one sample of origin, sequenced in a study of blood T cell repertoires in COVID-19. Assay used: immunoSEQ multiplex PCR; TCRdb lists only in-frame clones, some missing. The sample records a few hundred thousand clones, about 85% being singletons. Material for sequencing was peripheral blood. Receptor source: a man aged 40-50 years with acute or convalescent COVID-19.

This sequence joins TRBV5-6 and TRBJ1-5; a possible D gene is TRBD1 (6 bases). Looked up from germline, CDR1 is SGHDT and CDR2 is YYEEEE. Trimming stripped 1 base from V and 6 bases from J, with 14 bases between. This CDR3 has 15 amino acids. The CDR3 here is CASSLWGGAGQPQHF. The CDR3 bases are TGTGCCAGCAGCTTGTGGGGGGGGGCCGGTCAGCCCCAGCATTTT.

The gene calls are TRBV28 and TRBJ2-7; D is uncertain. Trimming cost V 8 bases and J 6 bases, with 20 bases left between them. Looked up from germline, CDR1 is MDHEN and CDR2 is SYDVKM. The CDR3 has 14 residues. CDR3 sequence reads: CASGQSRDGVEQYF. CDR3 coding DNA: TGTGCCAGCGGCCAGAGCCGAGACGGAGTCGAGCAGTACTTC.

CDR3 sequence: CASSFGGDGYTF. The DNA for the CDR3 is TGTGCCAGCAGCTTCGGAGGGGATGGCTACACCTTC. The rearrangement links TRBV5-5 to TRBJ1-2; D possibly corresponds to TRBD1 (5 bases). The CDR3 length is 12 residues. V was clipped by 2 bases and J by 6 bases, with 8 bases between them. Germline loops: CDR1 SGHKS, CDR2 YYEKEE (reference sequence).

The chain has TRBV5-1 and TRBJ2-5; TRBD2 matches 9 bases. V dropped 1 base and J dropped 2; count of bases not matched to a gene: 3. This CDR3 comprises 15 residues. Germline V gene data show CDR1 as SGHRS and CDR2 as YFSETQ. CDR3 in amino acids: CASSLSGGTQETQYF. CDR3 bases: TGCGCCAGCAGCTTGAGCGGGGGGACGCAAGAGACCCAGTACTTC.

The rearrangement uses TRBV5-1 and TRBJ1-1, with D unclear. From germline, CDR1 is SGHRS and CDR2 YFSETQ. This CDR3 region has 13 residues. With 2 bases removed from V and 6 bases from J, the gap between germline ends came to 11 bases. The DNA for the CDR3 is TGCGCCAGCAGCTTCCGGGATTCGGCTGAAGCTTTCTTT. Translation: CASSFRDSAEAFF.

The chain is built from TRBV7-2 and TRBJ1-3, with 10 nucleotides matching TRBD1. The length of the CDR3 is 18 residues. The V gene's germline CDR1 is SGHTA and CDR2 FQGNSA. With 2 bases clipped from V and 4 bases from J, the junction kept 11 bases outside the gene matches. The DNA of the CDR3 is TGTGCCAGCAGCTTAAGGGCGGGACAGGGGTTCGGGGGAAACACCATATATTTT. Protein: CASSLRAGQGFGGNTIYF.

The genes are TRBV7-2 and TRBJ2-3, with 11 bases identical to TRBD2. Germline CDR1 SGHTA, CDR2 FQGNSA. This CDR3 comprises 14 residues. V lost 4 bases, J lost 9 bases, and 6 bases stayed unmatched. The CDR3 loop is CASSSPRLAGTQYF. For the CDR3, the DNA is TGTGCCAGCAGCTCTCCTCGACTAGCGGGAACGCAGTATTTT. The complete variable domain, with remaining parts taken from reference TRBV7-2 and TRBJ2-3, reads GAGVSQSPSNKVTEKGKDVELRCDPISGHTALYWYRQSLGQGLEFLIYFQGNSAPDKSGLPSDRFSAERTGGSVSTLTIQRTQQEDSAVYLCASSSPRLAGTQYFGPGTRLTVL.

V and J are TRBV19 and TRBJ2-1; a possible D gene is TRBD2 (5 bases). This CDR3 comprises 15 residues. Germline V gene data show CDR1 as LNHDA and CDR2 as SQIVND (reference sequence). Trimming cost V 5 bases and J 6 bases, with 17 bases left between them. The CDR3 sequence is CASSSQTRGPNEQFF. DNA of the CDR3: TGTGCCAGTAGTTCTCAAACCCGGGGTCCCAATGAGCAGTTCTTC.

This clone was recorded once. This rearrangement joins TRBV6-2 or TRBV6-3 to TRBJ2-1; TRBD2 might be the D (5 bases). CDR3 size: 18 residues. The germline V gene has CDR1 MNHEY and CDR2 SVGEGT. The V and J ends lost 4 bases and 0 bases respectively, with 19 bases between them. The CDR3 spells CASSFSLSGYSSYNEQFF. The CDR3 DNA reads as TGTGCCAGCAGTTTTTCCCTCAGCGGATATAGCTCCTACAATGAGCAGTTCTTC.

The chain employs TRBV6-5 and TRBJ1-1; 8 bases match TRBD1. CDR1 is MNHEY and CDR2 is SVGAGI in the germline V gene. The CDR3 sequence is 15 residues long. Trimming at V came to 6 bases and at J to 5 bases, leaving 11 bases not matched to a gene. As DNA, the CDR3 is TGTGCCAGCAGATGGGGACAGGTTGGTAAGACTGAAGCTTTCTTT. Translated, it gives CASRWGQVGKTEAFF.